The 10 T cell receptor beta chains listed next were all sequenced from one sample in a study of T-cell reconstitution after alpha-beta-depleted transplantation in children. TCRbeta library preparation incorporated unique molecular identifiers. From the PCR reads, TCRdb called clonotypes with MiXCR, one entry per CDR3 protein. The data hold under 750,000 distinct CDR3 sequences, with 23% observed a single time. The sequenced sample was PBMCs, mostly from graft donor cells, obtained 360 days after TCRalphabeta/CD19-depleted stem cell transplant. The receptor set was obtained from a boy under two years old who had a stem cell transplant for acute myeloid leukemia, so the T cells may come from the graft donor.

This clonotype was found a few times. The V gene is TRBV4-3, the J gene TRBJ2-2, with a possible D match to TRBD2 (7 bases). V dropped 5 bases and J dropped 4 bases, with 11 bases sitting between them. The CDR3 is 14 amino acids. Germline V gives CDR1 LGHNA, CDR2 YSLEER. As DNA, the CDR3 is TGCGCCAGCAGCAACCGGGGGGCCACCGGGGAGCTGTTTTTT. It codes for CASSNRGATGELFF.

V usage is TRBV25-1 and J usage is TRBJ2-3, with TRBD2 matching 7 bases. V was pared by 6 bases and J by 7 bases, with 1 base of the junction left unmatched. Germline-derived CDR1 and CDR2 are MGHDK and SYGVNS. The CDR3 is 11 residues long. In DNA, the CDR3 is TGTGCCAGCAGAGCGGGGAATACGCAGTATTTT. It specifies CASRAGNTQYF.

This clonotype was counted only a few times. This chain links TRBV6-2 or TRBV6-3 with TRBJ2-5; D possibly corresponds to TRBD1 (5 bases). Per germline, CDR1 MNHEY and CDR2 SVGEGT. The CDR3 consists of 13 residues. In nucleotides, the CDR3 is TGTGCGCCAGGGCCATTCAACCGGGAGACCCAGTACTTC. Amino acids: CAPGPFNRETQYF.

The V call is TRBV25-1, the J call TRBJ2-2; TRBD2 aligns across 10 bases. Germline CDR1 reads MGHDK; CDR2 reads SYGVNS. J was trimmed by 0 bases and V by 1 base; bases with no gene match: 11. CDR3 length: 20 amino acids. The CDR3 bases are TGTGCCAGCAGTGAATCGCAATCTAGCGGGGGTTACGCGAACACCGGGGAGCTGTTTTTT. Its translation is CASSESQSSGGYANTGELFF.

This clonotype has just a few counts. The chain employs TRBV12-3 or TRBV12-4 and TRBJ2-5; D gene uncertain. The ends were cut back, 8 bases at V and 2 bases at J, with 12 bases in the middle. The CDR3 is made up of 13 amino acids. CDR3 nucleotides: TGTGCCAGCCGTATGAATGGACAAGAGACCCAGTACTTC. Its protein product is CASRMNGQETQYF.

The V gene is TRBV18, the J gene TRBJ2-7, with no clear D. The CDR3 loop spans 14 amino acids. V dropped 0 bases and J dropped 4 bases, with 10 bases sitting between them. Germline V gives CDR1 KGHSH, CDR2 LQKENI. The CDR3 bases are TGTGCCAGCTCACCACCTCCCGACTCGTACGAGCAGTACTTC. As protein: CASSPPPDSYEQYF.

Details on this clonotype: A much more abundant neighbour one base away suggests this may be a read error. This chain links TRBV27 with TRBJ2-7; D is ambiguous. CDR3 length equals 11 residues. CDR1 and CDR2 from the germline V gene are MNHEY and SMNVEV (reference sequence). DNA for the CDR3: TGTACCAGCAGTTTCGGTGCCGAGCAGTACTTC. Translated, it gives CTSSFGAEQYF.

In nucleotides, the CDR3 is TGTGCCAGCAGCCTCTCCCCTGGGGTTGAGCAGTTCTTC. Translated: CASSLSPGVEQFF. The chain couples TRBV27 to TRBJ2-1, with no clear D. Trimming left V 6 bases short and J 9 bases short, with 15 bases between. The V gene's germline CDR1 is MNHEY and CDR2 SMNVEV (reference sequence). The CDR3 extends over 13 amino acids.

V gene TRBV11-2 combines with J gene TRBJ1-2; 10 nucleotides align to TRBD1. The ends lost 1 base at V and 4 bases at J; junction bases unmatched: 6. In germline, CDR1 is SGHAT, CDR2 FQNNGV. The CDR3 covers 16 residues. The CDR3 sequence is CASSLVPGQGTYGYTF. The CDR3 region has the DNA TGTGCCAGCAGCTTAGTCCCGGGACAGGGGACCTATGGCTACACCTTC.

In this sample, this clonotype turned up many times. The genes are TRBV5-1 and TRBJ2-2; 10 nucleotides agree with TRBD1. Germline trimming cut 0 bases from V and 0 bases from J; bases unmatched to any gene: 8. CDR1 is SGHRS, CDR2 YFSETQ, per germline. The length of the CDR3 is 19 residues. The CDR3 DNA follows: TGCGCCAGCAGCTTGGGGGACAGGGGCCCGTTCGCGAACACCGGGGAGCTGTTTTTT. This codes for CASSLGDRGPFANTGELFF.